A selection of T cell receptor beta chains follows, all from one sample in a study of early T cells in non-severe SARS-CoV-2 infection. TCRdb passed the 5' RACE reads through MiXCR, listing each CDR3 protein once. The sample gives tens of thousands of distinct CDR3 sequences, over 9.5% of which show up once; over 6% is in the top ten. Here the sequenced sample was whole blood, taken at baseline. These receptors all stem from an adult who was a healthcare worker with PCR-confirmed SARS-CoV-2 infection or an uninfected control (not recorded which). Each CDR3 is given with its conserved first and last residue. D genes are given only for firm matches. Not all rows give a size; the values are once, few, many and, for expanded clones, a class.

TRBD2	TRBJ2-1	many	TRBV5-1	CASSPGTSGGRYNEQFF	TGCGCCAGCAGCCCCGGGACTAGCGGGGGCCGGTACAATGAGCAGTTCTTC
NA	TRBJ2-3	NA	TRBV20-1	CSALLGDTDTQYF	TGCAGTGCCCTATTGGGTGACACAGATACGCAGTATTTT
NA	TRBJ1-5	few	TRBV2	CASGRGTNQPQHF	TGTGCCAGCGGTCGGGGTACCAATCAGCCCCAGCATTTT
TRBD2	TRBJ2-3	NA	TRBV19	CASSIRLAGRPDTQYF	TGTGCCAGTAGTATAAGACTAGCGGGACGGCCAGATACGCAGTATTTT
TRBD2	TRBJ2-1	few	TRBV6-2/TRBV6-3	CASRDTSGGFNEQFF	TGTGCCAGCAGGGATACTAGCGGGGGATTTAATGAGCAGTTCTTC
NA	TRBJ1-5	NA	TRBV7-2	CASSSTGQPQHF	TGTGCCAGCAGCTCGACAGGTCAGCCCCAGCATTTT
NA	TRBJ2-5	few	TRBV3-1	CASSQDRGNQETQYF	TGTGCCAGCAGCCAAGACAGGGGCAACCAAGAGACCCAGTACTTC
NA	TRBJ1-2	many	TRBV3-1	CASSPTTDGNYGYTF	TGTGCCAGCAGCCCAACAACGGACGGCAACTATGGCTACACCTTC
NA	TRBJ1-6	NA	TRBV5-1	CASSLHRDDSPLHF	TGCGCCAGCAGCTTGCACAGGGATGATTCACCCCTCCACTTT
NA	TRBJ1-4	few	TRBV9	CARSRVQANEKLFF	TGTGCCAGGAGCAGGGTACAGGCTAATGAAAAACTGTTTTTT
NA	TRBJ1-5	many	TRBV2	CASSGSARNQPQHF	TGTGCCAGCAGTGGGTCAGCCCGCAATCAGCCCCAGCATTTT
TRBD2	TRBJ2-3	many	TRBV7-2	CASRPSGASTDTQYF	TGTGCCAGCAGGCCGAGCGGGGCTAGCACAGATACGCAGTATTTT
TRBD1	TRBJ2-3	few	TRBV5-5	CASSLEGAADTQYF	TGTGCCAGCAGCTTGGAGGGGGCAGCAGATACGCAGTATTTT
NA	TRBJ1-2	NA	TRBV4-2	CASSQGDTSGNYGYTF	TGTGCCAGCAGCCAGGGGGACACTTCTGGCAACTATGGCTACACCTTC
TRBD2	TRBJ2-3	many	TRBV7-9	CASSYTSGASTDTQYF	TGTGCCAGCAGCTATACTAGCGGGGCTAGCACAGATACGCAGTATTTT
NA	TRBJ2-2	few	TRBV29-1	CSAGTANTGELFF	TGCAGCGCCGGGACGGCAAACACCGGGGAGCTGTTTTTT
NA	TRBJ1-1	few	TRBV5-1	CASSWARLNTEAFF	TGCGCCAGCAGCTGGGCCCGTCTGAACACTGAAGCTTTCTTT
TRBD2	TRBJ2-2	NA	TRBV7-8	CASSLGASGGLNTGELFF	TGTGCCAGCAGCTTAGGCGCTAGCGGGGGGTTGAACACCGGGGAGCTGTTTTTT
NA	TRBJ2-3	NA	TRBV5-1	CASSLEPSTTDTQYF	TGCGCCAGCAGCTTGGAGCCCAGCACCACAGATACGCAGTATTTT
NA	TRBJ2-2	few	TRBV6-1	CASQGIGLGSGELFF	TGTGCCAGCCAGGGTATAGGATTAGGGAGCGGGGAGCTGTTTTTT
NA	TRBJ1-1	many	TRBV11-2	CASSSQGGTEAFF	TGTGCCAGCAGTTCGCAGGGCGGCACTGAAGCTTTCTTT
TRBD1	TRBJ1-5	NA	TRBV6-1	CASSETGEGNQPQHF	TGTGCCAGCAGTGAGACAGGGGAGGGCAATCAGCCCCAGCATTTT
NA	TRBJ1-3	NA	TRBV6-1	CASSEEGGDGNTIYF	TGTGCCAGCAGTGAAGAGGGGGGCGATGGAAACACCATATATTTT
NA	TRBJ1-1	NA	TRBV4-1	CASSQDLEPPRVSGAFF	TGCGCCAGCAGCCAAGATCTAGAGCCTCCCAGGGTGTCGGGGGCTTTCTTT
TRBD1	TRBJ1-4	NA	TRBV5-1	CASSVTGSPNEKLFF	TGCGCCAGCAGCGTGACAGGGTCCCCTAATGAAAAACTGTTTTTT
TRBD1	TRBJ2-2	many	TRBV24-1	CATSDVTGGALYTGELFF	TGTGCCACCAGTGATGTAACAGGGGGCGCCTTATACACCGGGGAGCTGTTTTTT
TRBD2	TRBJ2-7	few	TRBV29-1	CSVDRGGDEQYF	TGCAGCGTTGATCGGGGGGGCGACGAGCAGTACTTC
TRBD1	TRBJ2-3	NA	TRBV5-1	CASSLEGQGTDTQYF	TGCGCCAGCAGCTTGGAGGGACAGGGCACAGATACGCAGTATTTT
TRBD1	TRBJ2-7	NA	TRBV5-6	CASSLGGPTGLLYEQYF	TGTGCCAGCAGCTTGGGAGGACCGACAGGGCTACTCTACGAGCAGTACTTC
NA	TRBJ2-3	few	TRBV20-1	CSVKEAAGTDTQYF	TGCAGTGTTAAAGAAGCGGCTGGCACAGATACGCAGTATTTT
NA	TRBJ2-7	NA	TRBV20-1	CSAESPRGNEQYF	TGCAGTGCTGAATCCCCGAGGGGAAACGAGCAGTACTTC
NA	TRBJ2-3	many	TRBV29-1	CSVNRRDPPPDTQYF	TGCAGCGTGAACCGCCGGGACCCCCCGCCCGATACGCAGTATTTT
NA	TRBJ2-7	NA	TRBV12-3/TRBV12-4	CASSFGRETEQYF	TGTGCCAGCAGTTTCGGACGGGAAACGGAGCAGTACTTC
NA	TRBJ2-3	NA	TRBV24-1	CATEGQGLTDTQYF	TGTGCCACCGAGGGGCAGGGACTCACAGATACGCAGTATTTT
TRBD1	TRBJ2-7	NA	TRBV6-5	CASSYTGQQYEQYF	TGTGCCAGCAGTTACACGGGACAGCAATACGAGCAGTACTTC
NA	TRBJ2-7	NA	TRBV6-5	CASSYSILYSPYF	TGTGCCAGCAGTTACTCGATACTATATTCTCCGTACTTC
NA	TRBJ1-1	NA	TRBV4-3	CASSQAAAHEAFF	TGCGCCAGCAGCCAAGCGGCAGCCCATGAAGCTTTCTTT
NA	TRBJ2-7	NA	TRBV20-1	CSARRDRYEQYF	TGCAGTGCTAGAAGGGACCGCTACGAGCAGTACTTC
NA	TRBJ2-7	NA	TRBV11-3	CASSAGPWQYF	TGTGCCAGCAGCGCAGGACCTTGGCAGTACTTC
NA	TRBJ1-2	few	TRBV11-2	CASSLDGYPYGYTF	TGTGCCAGCAGCTTGGACGGATACCCATATGGCTACACCTTC
TRBD1	TRBJ1-3	many	TRBV7-9	CASSFPGQVSGNTIYF	TGTGCCAGCAGCTTCCCGGGACAGGTCTCTGGAAACACCATATATTTT
NA	TRBJ2-7	medium-sized	TRBV6-1	CASRLGAYEQYF	TGTGCCAGCAGGCTGGGGGCCTACGAGCAGTACTTC
NA	TRBJ2-3	few	TRBV21-1	CASSKGGTPPARTDTQYF	TGTGCCAGCAGCAAAGGGGGAACGCCACCGGCCCGCACAGATACGCAGTATTTT
NA	TRBJ2-5	NA	TRBV5-1	CASSSQGYQETQYF	TGCGCCAGCAGCTCCCAGGGATACCAAGAGACCCAGTACTTC